What follows are 20 T cell receptor beta chains derived from one specimen sequenced in a study of T cell responses to AZD1222 COVID-19 vaccine. TCRdb's table, derived via immunoSEQ multiplex PCR, lists solely in-frame clones and lacks some. The sample contains around 88,000 clones, about nine tenths of which appear only once. Material: peripheral blood, obtained on day 0 of MenACWY control vaccination. The source of these receptors is an adult in good health.

This clone has just a few counts. The rearrangement joins TRBV30 to TRBJ1-6; 7 positions agree with TRBD1. The germline gives CDR1 GTSNPN, CDR2 SVGIG (reference sequence). The CDR3 extends over 19 amino acids. The ends lost 3 bases at V and 0 bases at J; junction bases unmatched: 14. The CDR3 here is CAWRWATGMVSSYNSPLHF. In DNA form, the CDR3 reads TGTGCCTGGAGATGGGCGACAGGGATGGTTAGCTCCTATAATTCACCCCTCCACTTT.

V is TRBV6-5 and J is TRBJ1-1, with D possibly matching TRBD1 (5 bases). V was cut by 0 bases and J by 7 bases, with 12 bases left in between. The CDR3 totals 14 residues. The germline CDR1 and CDR2 sequences are MNHEY and SVGAGI. The CDR3 nucleotides are TGTGCCAGCAGTTACTCGGCAGGGCCGGATGAAGCTTTCTTT. Protein: CASSYSAGPDEAFF.

J is TRBJ1-6 and V is TRBV6-2 or TRBV6-3; TRBD1 matches at 11 bases. CDR1 and CDR2 from the germline V gene are MNHEY and SVGEGT. With 4 bases clipped from V and 2 bases from J, the junction kept 7 bases outside the gene matches. The CDR3 contains 18 residues. DNA for the CDR3: TGTGCCAGCAGTTTCATGGGACAGGGGGTGACCTATAATTCACCCCTCCACTTT. It codes for CASSFMGQGVTYNSPLHF.

This chain uses TRBV6-5 with TRBJ2-5; tentative D call: TRBD1 (5 bases). The germline V gene has CDR1 MNHEY and CDR2 SVGAGI. The CDR3 totals 13 residues. V shed 6 bases and J shed 4 bases, with 12 bases lying between them. This CDR3 reads CASRTGASETQYF. The CDR3 coding sequence is TGTGCCAGCAGGACTGGGGCCTCAGAGACCCAGTACTTC.

In DNA, the CDR3 is TGCGCCAGCAGTGATAAAGGAAACACCATATATTTT. Translation gives CASSDKGNTIYF. J is TRBJ1-3 and V is TRBV10-1; no clear D. CDR3 length: 12 amino acids. With 3 bases removed from V and 4 bases from J, the gap between germline ends came to 4 bases. Germline V lookup: CDR1 WNHNN, CDR2 SYGVQD (reference sequence).

The chain carries TRBV29-1 and TRBJ1-6; 7 nucleotides line up with TRBD1. J gave up 9 bases and V 6 bases, and 8 bases lay outside the gene matches. Germline V CDR1 and CDR2: SQVTM, ANQGSEA. There are 13 residues in the CDR3. CDR3 region: CSVATGTSSPLHF. The CDR3 nucleotides are TGCAGCGTCGCGACAGGGACAAGTTCACCCCTCCACTTT.

This clone was seen just once. This rearrangement joins TRBV19 to TRBJ1-3; D gene uncertain. V lost 7 bases and J lost 0, with 13 bases in between. Germline values: CDR1 LNHDA, CDR2 SQIVND (reference sequence). This CDR3 contains 15 residues. For the CDR3, the DNA is TGTGCCAGTACCATGACGGGGTTCTCTGGAAACACCATATATTTT. The encoded protein is CASTMTGFSGNTIYF.

With regard to this clone: Within the sample, other DNA sequences also encode this same CDR3. This rearrangement joins TRBV28 to TRBJ1-2; D uncertain. Germline V gene sequence: CDR1 MDHEN, CDR2 SYDVKM. This CDR3 contains 13 residues. The V and J ends lost 6 bases and 2 bases respectively, with 10 bases between them. Written as DNA, the CDR3 is TGTGCCAGCAGCCTGGACGGGAACTATGGCTACACCTTC. As protein: CASSLDGNYGYTF.

This chain connects TRBV2 to TRBJ1-3; no clear D. The CDR3 spans 14 residues. Per germline, CDR1 SNHLY and CDR2 FYNNEI. Trimming stripped 4 bases from V and 0 bases from J, with 7 bases between. In nucleotides, the CDR3 is TGTGCCAGCAGTGCCTTTCGCTCTGGAAACACCATATATTTT. It specifies CASSAFRSGNTIYF.

The chain couples TRBV6-2 or TRBV6-3 to TRBJ2-3; 8 bases agree with TRBD2. Germline V CDR1 and CDR2: MNHEY, SVGEGT. The CDR3 spans 16 residues. The junction had 4 bases not matched to a gene; V was cut back by 2 bases and J by 0 bases. The CDR3 protein is CASSYRASGSTDTQYF. In DNA form, the CDR3 reads TGTGCCAGCAGTTACCGGGCTAGCGGGAGCACAGATACGCAGTATTTT.

This chain uses TRBV29-1 with TRBJ2-2, with 10 bases aligning to TRBD1. Germline values: CDR1 SQVTM, CDR2 ANQGSEA. The CDR3 totals 12 residues. Trimming at V came to 4 bases and at J to 12 bases, leaving 5 bases not matched to a gene. CDR3 loop: CSVGGGQGQLFF. The CDR3 DNA sequence: TGCAGCGTTGGGGGGGGACAGGGGCAGCTGTTTTTT.

J is TRBJ2-7 and V is TRBV15; D might be TRBD2 (6 bases). CDR1 is LNHNV, CDR2 YYDKDF, per germline (reference sequence). Trimming removed 0 bases from V and 3 bases from J, with 9 bases in between. The CDR3 has 14 residues. CDR3 sequence (DNA): TGTGCCACCAGCAGAGAACGGGGGTTCTACGAGCAGTACTTC. Protein sequence: CATSRERGFYEQYF. Using reference TRBV15 and TRBJ2-7 for the parts outside the CDR3, the full variable domain is DAMVIQNPRYQVTQFGKPVTLSCSQTLNHNVMYWYQQKSSQAPKLLFHYYDKDFNNEADTPDNFQSRRPNTSFCFLDIRSPGLGDTAMYLCATSRERGFYEQYFGPGTRLTVT.

This sequence joins TRBV20-1 and TRBJ1-1, with D unresolved. This CDR3 comprises 11 residues. V gave up 1 base and J gave up 7 bases, with 7 bases separating them. Germline V gene lookup returns CDR1 DFQATT and CDR2 SNEGSKA (reference sequence). CDR3 region: CSARAQYEAFF. CDR3 sequence (DNA): TGCAGTGCTAGAGCCCAATATGAAGCTTTCTTT.

This chain uses TRBV27 with TRBJ2-2, with unresolved D. Germline CDR1 and CDR2: MNHEY and SMNVEV (reference sequence). The CDR3 has 15 residues. The V gene lost 2 bases and the J gene lost 4 bases, with 11 bases spanning the gap. CDR3: CASSLRALGTGELFF. CDR3 nucleotide sequence: TGTGCCAGCAGTTTAAGGGCCTTGGGCACCGGGGAGCTGTTTTTT.

The rearrangement joins TRBV27 to TRBJ2-4, with D perhaps being TRBD1 or TRBD2 (5 bases each). CDR1 and CDR2 from the germline V gene are MNHEY and SMNVEV (reference sequence). The CDR3 contains 15 residues. Trimming stripped 2 bases from V and 0 bases from J, with 8 bases between. The CDR3 sequence is CASSLVGGAKNIQYF. DNA for the CDR3: TGTGCCAGCAGTTTAGTTGGGGGAGCCAAAAACATTCAGTACTTC.

The chain couples TRBV5-4 to TRBJ1-1; D might be TRBD1 (6 bases). Between the trimmed V and J ends, which lost 4 bases and 3 bases, there was a span of 13 bases. From germline, CDR1 is SGHNT and CDR2 YYREEE (reference sequence). The CDR3 spans 14 residues. CDR3 coding DNA: TGTGCCAGCAGCGGACTTACAGGGTACACTGAAGCTTTCTTT. Residues: CASSGLTGYTEAFF.

V and J are TRBV7-2 and TRBJ2-1; the D gene is possibly TRBD2 (6 bases). CDR3 length: 15 residues. CDR1 is SGHTA, CDR2 FQGNSA, per germline. V lost 5 bases, J lost 1 base, and 12 bases lay in between. The CDR3 spells CASSPFAGSYNEQFF. CDR3 DNA: TGTGCCAGCAGCCCATTTGCGGGATCCTACAATGAGCAGTTCTTC.

The genes are TRBV5-6 and TRBJ2-2; 7 bases align to TRBD1. This CDR3 contains 15 residues. Germline assignment: CDR1 SGHDT and CDR2 YYEEEE. Trimming took 0 bases from V and 6 from J; bases not matched to a gene: 5. CDR3 coding DNA: TGTGCCAGCAGCTTGGCCCTCCAGGGGGCCGGGGAGCTGTTTTTT. It is translated as CASSLALQGAGELFF.

The CDR3 region has the DNA TGTGCCAGCAGCGCACAGGGGAATAATTCACCCCTCCACTTT. It translates to CASSAQGNNSPLHF. The chain joins TRBV7-3 to TRBJ1-6; TRBD1 matches at 7 bases. This CDR3 has 14 amino acids. The V segment lost 5 bases and the J segment 5 bases; nucleotides outside the gene matches: 3. CDR1 is SGHTA and CDR2 is FQGTGA in the germline V gene.

V usage is TRBV7-9 and J usage is TRBJ1-6; D may be TRBD1 (6 bases). This CDR3 spans 14 amino acids. V was clipped by 2 bases and J by 16 bases, with 18 bases between them. In germline, CDR1 is SEHNR, CDR2 FQNEAQ (reference sequence). CDR3 bases: TGTGCCAGCAGCTTAAATATCCCGGGGGCGCGACTCCACTTT. Translation: CASSLNIPGARLHF.